Below are 20 T cell receptor beta chains sequenced from a single sample in a study of cytomegalovirus exposure and HLA in healthy donors. Primers included in the PCR were 60 Vbeta and 13 Jbeta primers. TCRdb keeps only in-frame clones here, not all; method: immunoSEQ multiplex PCR. The sample records fewer than 70,000 clones, about four fifths being singletons. Sequenced material: PBMCs. The receptors originated from a middle-aged woman in good health and CMV-seronegative.

This clone was counted a few times. The CDR3 reads CATTRSSGLYNEQFF. The CDR3 DNA is TGTGCCACCACACGGTCTAGCGGATTATACAATGAGCAGTTCTTC. The chain joins TRBV19 to TRBJ2-1, with 7 bases aligning to TRBD2. The CDR3 has 15 residues. Losses at the gene ends were 10 bases for V and 4 bases for J; bases not matched to a gene: 13. CDR1 is LNHDA and CDR2 is SQIVND in the germline V gene (reference sequence). Looking up the rest from reference TRBV19 and TRBJ2-1 gives the full variable domain: DGGITQSPKYLFRKEGQNVTLSCEQNLNHDAMYWYRQDPGQGLRLIYYSQIVNDFQKGDIAEGYSVSREKKESFPLTVTSAQKNPTAFYLCATTRSSGLYNEQFFGPGTRLTVL.

V usage is TRBV7-9 and J usage is TRBJ1-3; no definite D call. The CDR3 totals 15 residues. Trimming left V 5 bases short and J 2 bases short, with 13 bases between. Germline values: CDR1 SEHNR, CDR2 FQNEAQ (reference sequence). CDR3 sequence: CASSQQAFAGNTIYF. CDR3 nucleotides: TGTGCCAGCAGCCAGCAGGCCTTTGCTGGAAACACCATATATTTT. Supplemented by reference TRBV7-9 and TRBJ1-3, the full variable domain reads DTGVSQNPRHKITKRGQNVTFRCDPISEHNRLYWYRQTLGQGPEFLTYFQNEAQLEKSRLLSDRFSAERPKGSFSTLEIQRTEQGDSAMYLCASSQQAFAGNTIYFGEGSWLTVV.

The genes are TRBV23-1 and TRBJ1-1; D not certain. TRBV23-1 is designated an ORF whose function remains uncertain. Trimming took off 0 bases at V and 6 bases at J, with 14 bases between the two ends. The CDR3 has 15 residues. CDR3 nucleotide sequence: TGCGCCAGCAGTCAATCTGCCCCCCGAGGGTCTGAAGCTTTCTTT. Translating gives CASSQSAPRGSEAFF.

This clone was observed a few times. V usage is TRBV28 and J usage is TRBJ2-7, with D unresolved. CDR1 MDHEN and CDR2 SYDVKM come from the germline V gene. CDR3 size: 12 residues. Trimming took off 4 bases at V and 4 bases at J, with 8 bases between the two ends. The CDR3 loop reads CASSSQEYEQYF. The CDR3 nucleotides read TGTGCCAGCAGTTCTCAGGAATACGAGCAGTACTTC.

J is TRBJ1-3 and V is TRBV4-1; D call uncertain. Trimming stripped 0 bases from V and 0 bases from J, with 6 bases between. This CDR3 spans 15 amino acids. CDR1 and CDR2 (germline): MGHRA, YSYEKL. Written as DNA, the CDR3 is TGCGCCAGCAGCCAAGAGCGGGACTCTGGAAACACCATATATTTT. The encoded protein is CASSQERDSGNTIYF.

The CDR3 is CASSQAPGQGPYEQYF. The CDR3 DNA sequence: TGCGCCAGCAGCCAAGCACCGGGACAGGGCCCCTACGAGCAGTACTTC. This rearrangement joins TRBV5-1 to TRBJ2-7; 9 nucleotides match TRBD1. The germline CDR1 and CDR2 sequences are SGHRS and YFSETQ. This CDR3 spans 16 amino acids. The V gene end was trimmed by 4 bases and the J gene end by 2 bases; junction bases not matched to a gene: 10.

The V gene is TRBV19, the J gene TRBJ1-5; D may be TRBD1 (5 bases). CDR1 is LNHDA, CDR2 SQIVND, per germline (reference sequence). CDR3 length: 15 residues. The V end lost 6 bases, the J end lost 4 bases, and 16 bases lay between the germline ends. The CDR3 region is CASRMGQGLNQPQHF. For the CDR3, the DNA is TGTGCCAGTAGGATGGGGCAGGGATTGAATCAGCCCCAGCATTTT.

The chain employs TRBV28 and TRBJ1-3; 9 positions agree with TRBD1. V dropped 7 bases and J dropped 4; count of bases not matched to a gene: 5. Germline CDR1 reads MDHEN; CDR2 reads SYDVKM. The CDR3 loop spans 14 amino acids. The CDR3 sequence is CASTSGTGGNTIYF. CDR3 in DNA: TGTGCCAGCACATCCGGGACAGGGGGAAACACCATATATTTT. The full variable domain, its missing parts supplied by reference TRBV28 and TRBJ1-3, is DVKVTQSSRYLVKRTGEKVFLECVQDMDHENMFWYRQDPGLGLRLIYFSYDVKMKEKGDIPEGYSVSREKKERFSLILESASTNQTSMYLCASTSGTGGNTIYFGEGSWLTVV.

This chain connects TRBV11-3 to TRBJ2-2; D is uncertain. The CDR3 has 12 amino acids. Germline V CDR1 and CDR2: SGHNT, YENEEA. V was pared by 3 bases and J by 8 bases, with 7 bases between. For the CDR3, the DNA is TGTGCCAGCAGCTTCTCGAGAGGGGAGCTGTTTTTT. Residues: CASSFSRGELFF.

V is TRBV29-1 and J is TRBJ2-1, with 15 nucleotides matching TRBD2. Germline CDR1 SQVTM, CDR2 ANQGSEA. CDR3 length: 18 amino acids. The ends lost 7 bases at V and 1 base at J; junction bases unmatched: 11. CDR3 residues: CSADPGTSGRRSYNEQFF. The CDR3 DNA reads TGCAGCGCTGACCCCGGGACTAGCGGGAGGCGGTCCTACAATGAGCAGTTCTTC.

This clone was counted a single time. This CDR3 is CASSLEFEDGRAGETQYF. The CDR3 DNA reads as TGTGCCAGCAGCTTAGAGTTCGAAGACGGGAGGGCCGGGGAGACCCAGTACTTC. The V and J genes are TRBV7-9 and TRBJ2-5, with 8 positions matching TRBD2. The CDR3 sequence is 18 residues long. V gave up 1 base and J gave up 5 bases; unmatched junction bases: 15. Germline CDR1 and CDR2: SEHNR and FQNEAQ (reference sequence).

The V and J genes are TRBV27 and TRBJ2-2; 9 bases fit TRBD1. Trimming removed 4 bases from V and 5 bases from J; junction bases left unmatched: 5. The CDR3 is 15 residues long. Germline CDR1 reads MNHEY; CDR2 reads SMNVEV (reference sequence). The DNA for the CDR3 is TGTGCCAGCAGTTGGGGACAGGGCGGGACCGGGGAGCTGTTTTTT. Encoded protein: CASSWGQGGTGELFF.

The chain combines TRBV10-2 with TRBJ2-2, with D maybe TRBD2 (5 bases). V lost 7 bases and J 1 base, leaving 7 bases between the germline ends. The CDR3 loop spans 13 amino acids. The V gene's germline CDR1 is WSHSY and CDR2 SAAADI. The DNA for the CDR3 is TGCGCCAGCACTGCGGGGAACACCGGGGAGCTGTTTTTT. This codes for CASTAGNTGELFF.

This clone was picked up a small number of times. J is TRBJ2-6 and V is TRBV4-3, with 7 nucleotides matching TRBD1. There are 17 residues in the CDR3. J lost 4 bases, V lost 2 bases, and 8 bases had no gene match. Germline V CDR1 and CDR2: LGHNA, YSLEER. This CDR3 is CASSQSTTGSGANVLTF. As DNA, the CDR3 is TGCGCCAGCAGCCAAAGTACGACAGGGTCCGGGGCCAACGTCCTGACTTTC.

V gene TRBV4-1 combines with J gene TRBJ2-7, with 9 nucleotides matching TRBD1. V gave up 5 bases and J gave up 3 bases; unmatched junction bases: 8. The CDR3 runs 15 residues. CDR1 MGHRA and CDR2 YSYEKL come from the germline V gene. The CDR3 protein is CASSSSGTGFYEQYF. In DNA form, the CDR3 reads TGCGCCAGCAGCAGTTCCGGGACAGGGTTCTACGAGCAGTACTTC.

The genes are TRBV7-6 and TRBJ2-1; 14 bases match TRBD2. The germline CDR1 and CDR2 sequences are SGHVS and FNYEAQ. V shed 4 bases, J shed 8 bases, and the junction held 7 bases outside the gene matches. This CDR3 region has 16 residues. CDR3 amino acids: CASSSGTSGRSYEQFF. Here the CDR3 DNA reads TGTGCCAGCAGCTCGGGGACTAGCGGGAGATCGTATGAGCAGTTCTTC.

This clone came up once. The J gene is TRBJ2-1, the V gene TRBV18; TRBD1 aligns across 10 bases. The CDR3 extends over 14 amino acids. Germline lookup yields CDR1 KGHSH and CDR2 LQKENI. J gave up 6 bases and V 4 bases, and 3 bases lay outside the gene matches. The CDR3 spells CASSRDRGLNEQFF. In DNA form, the CDR3 reads TGTGCCAGCTCACGGGACAGGGGACTCAATGAGCAGTTCTTC.

The rearrangement links TRBV5-1 to TRBJ2-1; no clear D gene. Germline V CDR1 and CDR2: SGHRS, YFSETQ. This CDR3 has 19 amino acids. V was trimmed by 3 bases and J by 0 bases, leaving 22 bases between them. The CDR3: CASSSNQSMARSSYNEQFF. As DNA, the CDR3 is TGCGCCAGCAGCTCTAACCAATCTATGGCGCGGAGCTCCTACAATGAGCAGTTCTTC. Supplemented by reference TRBV5-1 and TRBJ2-1, the full variable domain reads KAGVTQTPRYLIKTRGQQVTLSCSPISGHRSVSWYQQTPGQGLQFLFEYFSETQRNKGNFPGRFSGRQFSNSRSEMNVSTLELGDSALYLCASSSNQSMARSSYNEQFFGPGTRLTVL.

V and J are TRBV6-1 and TRBJ2-1; 11 bases are a match to TRBD2. The CDR3 spans 17 residues. The germline gives CDR1 MNHNS, CDR2 SASEGT. Trimming cost V 4 bases and J 2 bases; bases outside gene matches: 7. Here the CDR3 reads CASSGYSGGGPYNEQFF. CDR3 nucleotide sequence: TGTGCCAGCAGTGGTTATAGCGGGGGGGGACCCTACAATGAGCAGTTCTTC.

The table lists this clone with a few counts. The chain has TRBV12-5 and TRBJ2-1; 8 bases are shared with TRBD2. The germline V gene encodes CDR1 LGHNT and CDR2 FRNRAP. V was clipped by 4 bases and J by 0 bases; unmatched bases: 8. CDR3 length equals 17 residues. CDR3 in DNA: TGTGCTAGTGGTTCCGACCTTAGCGGGAACTCCTACAATGAGCAGTTCTTC. Translation: CASGSDLSGNSYNEQFF.